This note documents a single T cell receptor (beta chain) sequence. The V gene's germline CDR1 is MNHEY and CDR2 SMNVEV (reference sequence). CDR3 length: 14 residues. The V end was cut by 4 bases, the J end by 4 bases, with 13 bases between. Profiling relied on immunoSEQ multiplex PCR, and the TCRdb table lists in-frame clones only, not all of them. The sample holds approximately 150,000 clones, approximately 80% seen once. These data are taken from a study of blood T cell repertoires in COVID-19. This clonotype was sampled from a woman in her forties or fifties with acute or convalescent COVID-19. The V and J genes are TRBV27 and TRBJ1-2; weak D call: TRBD1 (6 bases). The sequenced sample consisted of peripheral blood. The CDR3 DNA follows: TGTGCCAGCAGTTCGGCGGACAGTTTCTATGGCTACACCTTC. It yields the protein CASSSADSFYGYTF.